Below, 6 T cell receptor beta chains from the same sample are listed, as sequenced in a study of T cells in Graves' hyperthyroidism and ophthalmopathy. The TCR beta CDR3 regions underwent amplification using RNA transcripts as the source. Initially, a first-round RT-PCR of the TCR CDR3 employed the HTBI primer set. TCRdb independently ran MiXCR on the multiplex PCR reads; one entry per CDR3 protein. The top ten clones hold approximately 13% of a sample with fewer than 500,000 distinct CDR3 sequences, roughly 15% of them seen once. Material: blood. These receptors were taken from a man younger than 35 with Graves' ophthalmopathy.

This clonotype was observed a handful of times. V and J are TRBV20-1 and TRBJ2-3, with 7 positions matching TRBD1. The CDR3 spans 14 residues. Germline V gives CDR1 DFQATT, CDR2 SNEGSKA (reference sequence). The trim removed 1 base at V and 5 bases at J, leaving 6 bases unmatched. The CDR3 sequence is CSARGGQVVDTQYF. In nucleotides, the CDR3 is TGCAGTGCTAGAGGCGGACAGGTGGTAGATACGCAGTATTTT.

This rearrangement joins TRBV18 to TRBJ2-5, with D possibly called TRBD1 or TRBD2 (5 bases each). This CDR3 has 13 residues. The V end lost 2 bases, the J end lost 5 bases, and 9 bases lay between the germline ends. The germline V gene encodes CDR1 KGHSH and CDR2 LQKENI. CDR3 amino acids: CASSPSGTETQYF. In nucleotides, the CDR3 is TGTGCCAGCTCACCATCCGGGACGGAGACCCAGTACTTC.

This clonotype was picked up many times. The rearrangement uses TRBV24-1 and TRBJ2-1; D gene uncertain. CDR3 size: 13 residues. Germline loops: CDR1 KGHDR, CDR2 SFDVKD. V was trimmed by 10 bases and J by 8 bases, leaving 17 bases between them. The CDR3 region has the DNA TGTGCCACTGCACCATCAAGGCTCGATGAGCAGTTCTTC. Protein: CATAPSRLDEQFF.

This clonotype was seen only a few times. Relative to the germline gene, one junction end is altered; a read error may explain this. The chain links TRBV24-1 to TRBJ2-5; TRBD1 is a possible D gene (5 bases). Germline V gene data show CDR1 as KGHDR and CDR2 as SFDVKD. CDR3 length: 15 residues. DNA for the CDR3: TGTGCCACCAGTTCGAAGAAGACAGTTAGAGAGACCCGGTACTTC. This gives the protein CATSSKKTVRETRYF.

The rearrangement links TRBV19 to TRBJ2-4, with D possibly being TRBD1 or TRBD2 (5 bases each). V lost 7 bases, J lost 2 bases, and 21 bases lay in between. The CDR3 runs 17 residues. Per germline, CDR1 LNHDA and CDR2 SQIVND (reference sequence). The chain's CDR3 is CASTRGSGSGTKNIQYF. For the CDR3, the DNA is TGTGCCAGTACCCGAGGGTCAGGGTCGGGGACCAAAAACATTCAGTACTTC.

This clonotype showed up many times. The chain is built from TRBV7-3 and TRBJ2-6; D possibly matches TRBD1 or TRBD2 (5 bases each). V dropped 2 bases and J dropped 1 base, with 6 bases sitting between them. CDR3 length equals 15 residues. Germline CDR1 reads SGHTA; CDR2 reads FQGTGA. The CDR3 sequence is CASSLWGSGANVLTF. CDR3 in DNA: TGTGCCAGCAGCTTATGGGGGTCTGGGGCCAACGTCCTGACTTTC.